The following is a T cell receptor beta chain sequence with its context. No antigen is known for it. The sample is drawn from a study of T cell responses to AZD1222 COVID-19 vaccine. Study observations and caveats: An increase in Spike-specific TCR breadth and depth was observed after two AZD1222 doses. Females outnumbered males among donors, who were mostly white British; clonal diversity was possibly underestimated. Vaccine-associated CD4 TCRs ranged over spike, dominating at 160-218 and 743-854.

The repertoire was sequenced with immunoSEQ multiplex PCR; TCRdb's copy has only in-frame clones and lacks some. The profile shows around 200,000 clones, under 95% of them singletons. The receptor was isolated from an adult in good health. Material: peripheral blood, obtained on day 0 of AZD1222 vaccination.

The CDR3 region has the DNA TGTGCCAGCAGCGACTCCCCTAAGCAGCCCCAGCATTTT. This codes for CASSDSPKQPQHF. The chain carries TRBV7-9 and TRBJ1-5, with D uncertain. Germline-derived CDR1 and CDR2 are SEHNR and FQNEAQ (reference sequence). Trimming took 5 bases from V and 7 from J, leaving 12 bases between them. The CDR3 has 13 residues.